What follows is one T cell receptor (beta chain) and its context. There are many counts of this clonotype. Its recognized antigen is unknown. Base-call qualities are not available, and no considerably larger clone is one nucleotide away. This sample was included in a study of T cells in Graves' hyperthyroidism and ophthalmopathy (dated by TCRdb to between 2017 and 2020). A note on the overall study: Peripheral blood samples were taken at initial diagnosis, before any treatment was given. To identify TCR V-J signatures that set the groups apart, the researchers used a discovery cohort of approximately 98 patients, made up of roughly 40 with Graves' ophthalmopathy and about 59 with stable Graves' hyperthyroidism. An independent validation cohort of around 19 hyperthyroidism patients and some 15 patients who later progressed to ophthalmopathy tested prospective prediction of ophthalmopathy. The approximately 100 discovery patients were divided at random into training and test sets in a 7:3 ratio. Thyroid tissue and blood T-cell repertoires from more than five Graves' hyperthyroidism patients were also compared in the study. Following sampling, methimazole starting at 30 mg daily was given to hyperthyroidism patients, and high-dose intravenous methylprednisolone was given to ophthalmopathy patients. TCR Vbeta CDR3 sequencing of 130 to 150 peripheral blood samples (roughly 43 ophthalmopathy, 70 to 85 hyperthyroidism and approximately 17 progressor patients) is reported in the paper.

The TCR beta CDR3 regions were amplified from the RNA transcripts. The TCR CDR3 was subjected to a first round of RT-PCR using the HTBI primer set and the Qiagen OneStep RT-PCR kit. Libraries were constructed in a second round of multiplex PCR, after which size selection and purification were carried out. Paired-end sequencing of the libraries was performed with 100 bp reads on an Illumina HiSeq2000. The original pipeline was this. SOAPnuke was used to process the raw data, throwing out any read that contained adapters or uncalled bases, had a mean Phred below 15, or lacked an exact constant-primer or identifier match. High-quality paired reads were merged with COPE v1.2.5, and unique nucleotide sequences were defined as clonotypes. MiTCR v1.1 was used to align the clonotypes against IMGT TRBV, TRBD and TRBJ reference segments. Analysis was restricted to V-J combinations with a frequency above 0.0001, which covered roughly 99% of repertoires. A TCS score was defined as the ratio of F50 (clonal expansion) to E x V (chaos), with BLOSUM62-based TCRdist applied between CDR3 peptides within each V-J. Welch's t-statistics and random forest reduced roughly 530 V-J features to about 12, which were used in a naive Bayes classifier (R e1071). TCRdb handled the public reads itself, with Q25 trimming in fastp and clone calling in MiXCR, and kept productive beta chains. Under each unique CDR3 protein, matching rows form one entry showing the most common genes and DNA. The authors' filters were not applied to this entry. Within this sample are approximately 400,000 distinct CDR3 sequences, with more than 12% of them counted one time only. The ten largest clones capture under 30% of the sample.

Overall study outcomes, separate from this receptor: Most expanded thyroid clonotypes (frequency above 0.001) were also detected in blood, suggesting blood repertoires may reflect thyroid immune responses. During validation, the model predicted progression to ophthalmopathy a median of around six months ahead of onset, with approximately 71% sensitivity and 72.22% specificity. No statistical method was used to set the sample size in advance, and investigators knew the group allocation. In cross-validation, a model built on a 13 V-J signature told ophthalmopathy apart from stable hyperthyroidism with under 90% sensitivity and about 81% specificity, and in testing the same model reached 80%/75%.

Ophthalmopathy patients had moderately to severely active disease, with a Clinical Activity Score of 3 or more, a NOSPECS grade of 4 or more, and a disease duration of less than 3 months. Exclusion was applied to patients with uncontrolled infections, other autoimmune diseases, pregnancy or lactation. Diagnoses were based on clinical symptoms, serum thyroxine and TRAb, thyroid ultrasound and orbital computed tomography. Ficoll-Paque density gradient centrifugation was used to isolate PBMCs from under 11 ml of fresh peripheral blood. Total RNA was extracted with Trizol reagent, and quality was checked on an Agilent 2100 Bioanalyzer. The receptor was isolated from a middle-aged man with Graves' ophthalmopathy. What was sequenced was blood.

The base sequence is TGTGCCAGCAGAGGGTTAGGAGAGACCCAGTACTTC. This encodes CASRGLGETQYF. This chain is built from TRBV28 and TRBJ2-5; a confident D gene designation cannot be given. From its cysteine to its phenylalanine, the CDR3 spans 12 amino acids. Solely the CDR3 DNA is kept, with 36 bases framed from the first base. The V end loses 6 bases and the J end loses 4 bases, and a stretch of 9 bases separates them. Looking up the germline V gene yields CDR1 MDHEN and CDR2 SYDVKM.